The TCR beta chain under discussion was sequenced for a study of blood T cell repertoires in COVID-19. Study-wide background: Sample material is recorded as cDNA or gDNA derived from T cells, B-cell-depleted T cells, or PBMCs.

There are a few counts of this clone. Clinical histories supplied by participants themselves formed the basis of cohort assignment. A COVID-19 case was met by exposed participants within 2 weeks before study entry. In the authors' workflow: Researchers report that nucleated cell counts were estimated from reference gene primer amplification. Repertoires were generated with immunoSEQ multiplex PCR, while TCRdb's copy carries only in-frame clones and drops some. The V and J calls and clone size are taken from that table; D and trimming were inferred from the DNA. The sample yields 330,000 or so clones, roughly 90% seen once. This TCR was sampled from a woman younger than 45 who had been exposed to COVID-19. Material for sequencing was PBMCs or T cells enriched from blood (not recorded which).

The CDR3 spells CASSLDRVRNTIYF. CDR3 bases: TGCGCCAGCAGCTTGGACAGAGTTAGAAACACCATATATTTT. The rearrangement uses TRBV5-1 and TRBJ1-3, with no clear D. Germline loops: CDR1 SGHRS, CDR2 YFSETQ. This CDR3 has 14 amino acids. Trimming stripped 0 bases from V and 5 bases from J, with 9 bases between.